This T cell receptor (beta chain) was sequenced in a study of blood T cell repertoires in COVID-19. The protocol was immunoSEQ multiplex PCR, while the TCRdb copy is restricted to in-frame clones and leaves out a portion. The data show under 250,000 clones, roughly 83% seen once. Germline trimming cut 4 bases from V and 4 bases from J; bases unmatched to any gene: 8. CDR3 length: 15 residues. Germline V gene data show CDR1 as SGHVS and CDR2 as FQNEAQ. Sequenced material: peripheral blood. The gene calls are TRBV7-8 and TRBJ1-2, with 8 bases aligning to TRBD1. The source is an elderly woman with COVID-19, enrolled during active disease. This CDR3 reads CASSSGQGFVYGYTF. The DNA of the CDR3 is TGTGCCAGCAGCTCTGGACAGGGCTTTGTCTATGGCTACACCTTC.